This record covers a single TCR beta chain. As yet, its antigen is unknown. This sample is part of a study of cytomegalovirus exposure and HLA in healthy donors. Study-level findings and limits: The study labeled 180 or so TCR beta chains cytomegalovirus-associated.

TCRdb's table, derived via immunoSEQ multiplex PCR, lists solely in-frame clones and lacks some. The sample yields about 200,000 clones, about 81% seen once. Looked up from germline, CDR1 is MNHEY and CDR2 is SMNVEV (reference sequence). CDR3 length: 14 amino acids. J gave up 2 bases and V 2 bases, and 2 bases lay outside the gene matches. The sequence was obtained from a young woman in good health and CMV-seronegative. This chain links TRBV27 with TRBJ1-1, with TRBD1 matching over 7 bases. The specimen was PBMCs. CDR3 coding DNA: TGTGCCAGCAGTTTAAAAGGGGGCAACACTGAAGCTTTCTTT. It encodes CASSLKGGNTEAFF.